This TCR beta chain was found in a study of cytomegalovirus exposure and HLA in healthy donors. Primers included in the PCR were 60 Vbeta and 13 Jbeta primers. Generated by immunoSEQ multiplex PCR, the TCRdb table keeps only in-frame clones and is missing some. The sample holds some 190,000 clones, about four fifths seen once. J lost 6 bases, V lost 1 base, and 2 bases had no gene match. The germline V gene has CDR1 SGHVS and CDR2 FQNEAQ. The CDR3 has 13 residues. Of note for this clone: Its matching antigen is unknown.

Study-wide results and limits: As was reported, the classifier diagnosed cytomegalovirus status with high specificity and sensitivity.

This receptor was taken from a man in his forties in good health and CMV-seronegative. Sample: PBMCs. The chain joins TRBV7-8 to TRBJ1-2, with 7 bases identical to TRBD1. The CDR3 coding sequence is TGTGCCAGCAGCTTAGGCAGGGGGGATGGCTACACCTTC. Its protein is CASSLGRGDGYTF.